These 30 T cell receptor beta chains originate from one sample sequenced in a study of T-cell memory formation after mild COVID-19. TCRdb re-derived calls from the 5' RACE reads in MiXCR, one entry per CDR3 protein. There are roughly 600,000 distinct CDR3 sequences in the sample; 18% occur only once, and 12% lies in the top ten. Sequenced sample: PBMCs or a T cell subset sorted from them (not recorded which). The source is an adult woman who had mild COVID-19 (a few samples of this study predate the infection). Cell type and time point are not known.

Only a few counts were recorded for this clonotype. V and J are TRBV6-6 and TRBJ2-7; perhaps TRBD2 as D (7 bases). This CDR3 region has 15 residues. Germline CDR1 MNHNY, CDR2 SVGAGI (reference sequence). V shed 5 bases and J shed 4 bases, with 18 bases lying between them. CDR3 loop: CASSRGAGVGYEQYF. The CDR3 region has the DNA TGTGCCAGCAGTCGGGGGGCAGGGGTCGGGTACGAGCAGTACTTC.

The rearrangement uses TRBV9 and TRBJ2-7; 7 nucleotides line up with TRBD2. The CDR3 totals 15 residues. In germline, CDR1 is SGDLS, CDR2 YYNGEE. V was pared by 1 base and J by 3 bases, with 7 bases of the junction left unmatched. CDR3 amino acids: CASSVTWGGDYEQYF. The CDR3 DNA reads TGTGCCAGCAGCGTAACCTGGGGGGGTGACTACGAGCAGTACTTC.

This clonotype was counted between two and nine times. This chain links TRBV6-1 with TRBJ1-5, with D possibly TRBD1 on 6 matching bases. CDR3 length: 14 residues. The V gene lost 1 base and the J gene lost 2 bases, with 6 bases spanning the gap. Germline CDR1 is MNHNS and CDR2 is SASEGT. The CDR3 reads CASSEGTGNQPQHF. The DNA of the CDR3 is TGTGCCAGCAGTGAAGGGACAGGCAATCAGCCCCAGCATTTT.

The V gene is TRBV20-1, the J gene TRBJ2-7; 8 bases are shared with TRBD2. V was clipped by 6 bases and J by 2 bases; unmatched bases: 9. In germline, CDR1 is DFQATT, CDR2 SNEGSKA (reference sequence). This CDR3 is built from 14 residues. The CDR3 coding sequence is TGCAGTGCCAACGTAGCGGGACTGACCTACGAGCAGTACTTC. Its translation: CSANVAGLTYEQYF.

In this sample, this clonotype turned up a few times. The chain combines TRBV5-6 with TRBJ1-2; D might be TRBD1 (6 bases). The germline CDR1 and CDR2 sequences are SGHDT and YYEEEE. Trimming stripped 4 bases from V and 4 bases from J, with 17 bases between. The CDR3 totals 15 residues. The CDR3 spells CASSPEGGRSYGYTF. CDR3 nucleotides: TGTGCCAGCAGCCCCGAGGGGGGGCGTAGCTATGGCTACACCTTC.

J is TRBJ1-1 and V is TRBV30, with D tentatively TRBD1 (5 bases). Trimming left V 5 bases short and J 8 bases short, with 18 bases between. Germline V gene sequence: CDR1 GTSNPN, CDR2 SVGIG (reference sequence). The CDR3 is 13 amino acids. The CDR3 DNA follows: TGTGCCTGGGCCAGGGCAAGTATCCAGGAAGCTTTCTTT. It encodes CAWARASIQEAFF.

This rearrangement joins TRBV20-1 to TRBJ1-6; D not resolved. The CDR3 runs to 13 residues. Trimming pared 2 bases from V and 8 bases from J, leaving 10 bases between. The V gene's germline CDR1 is DFQATT and CDR2 SNEGSKA (reference sequence). The CDR3 loop reads CSARSRDHSPLHF. CDR3 DNA sequence: TGCAGTGCTAGATCGCGGGATCATTCACCCCTCCACTTT.

This clonotype was counted between two and nine times. This chain links TRBV5-1 with TRBJ1-6; possibly TRBD1 for D (5 bases). The V and J ends lost 0 bases and 5 bases respectively, with 9 bases between them. Germline assignment: CDR1 SGHRS and CDR2 YFSETQ. The CDR3 extends over 15 amino acids. This chain's CDR3 is CASSLDRGDNSPLHF. Written as DNA, the CDR3 is TGCGCCAGCAGCTTGGATAGAGGGGATAATTCACCCCTCCACTTT.

This clonotype came up many times. This chain connects TRBV7-9 to TRBJ2-1; D is perhaps TRBD2 (5 bases). V was trimmed by 6 bases and J by 7 bases, leaving 10 bases between them. The CDR3 is 12 residues long. Germline V gives CDR1 SEHNR, CDR2 FQNEAQ (reference sequence). The CDR3 DNA follows: TGTGCCAGCAGTCGCCCGGGGAATGAGCAGTTCTTC. As protein: CASSRPGNEQFF.

V and J are TRBV7-8 and TRBJ1-3; 7 nucleotides align to TRBD1. V was clipped by 3 bases and J by 5 bases; unmatched bases: 13. Germline lookup yields CDR1 SGHVS and CDR2 FQNEAQ. The length of the CDR3 is 17 residues. CDR3 nucleotides: TGTGCCAGCAGCTTGGACCCGACAGGGCAATCTAGAAACACCATATATTTT. It translates to CASSLDPTGQSRNTIYF.

This clonotype was observed a single time. A junction boundary mismatches the germline segment, possibly from a read error. The J gene is TRBJ1-2, the V gene TRBV4-1; D is possibly TRBD1 (6 bases). The germline V gene has CDR1 MGHRA and CDR2 YSYEKL. The CDR3 is 15 residues long. In nucleotides, the CDR3 is TGCGCCAGCAGCAAAGATGGGGGGCAAAGCTATGGCTACACCTTC. It is translated as CASSKDGGQSYGYTF.

This clonotype was observed a handful of times. As DNA, the CDR3 is TGTGCCAGCAGTTTCGGTCGGCATGAGCAGTTCTTC. It encodes CASSFGRHEQFF. The chain recombines TRBV12-3 or TRBV12-4 with TRBJ2-1; D is uncertain. Deletions cut 3 bases from V and 8 bases from J, with 8 bases between. This CDR3 region has 12 residues.

This clonotype occurred a few times. This chain uses TRBV7-3 with TRBJ2-3; 15 bases agree with TRBD2. This CDR3 contains 18 residues. The germline CDR1 and CDR2 sequences are SGHTA and FQGTGA. The ends lost 1 base at V and 5 bases at J; junction bases unmatched: 7. CDR3 residues: CASSLIGTSGRRRDTQYF. The DNA for the CDR3 is TGTGCCAGCAGCTTAATCGGGACTAGCGGGAGGAGGAGAGATACGCAGTATTTT.

This chain uses TRBV5-1 with TRBJ2-7; D is tentatively TRBD1 or TRBD2 (5 bases each). Trimming shortened V by 0 bases and J by 6 bases, and 31 bases separated the two germline ends. Germline V gene data show CDR1 as SGHRS and CDR2 as YFSETQ. This CDR3 contains 20 residues. CDR3 residues: CASSLAGGTGVPGRQGEQYF. The CDR3, as DNA: TGCGCCAGCAGCTTGGCGGGTGGGACCGGAGTACCGGGAAGGCAAGGCGAGCAGTACTTC.

This clonotype was counted ten times or more. The chain combines TRBV5-4 with TRBJ2-7; 9 bases align to TRBD1. CDR1 is SGHNT and CDR2 is YYREEE in the germline V gene (reference sequence). With V trimmed by 0 bases and J by 3 bases, 10 bases remained unmatched. This CDR3 is built from 17 residues. For the CDR3, the DNA is TGTGCCAGCAGCTTGGGGTCCTGGACAGGGGAGTACTACGAGCAGTACTTC. This codes for CASSLGSWTGEYYEQYF.

The V and J genes are TRBV11-3 and TRBJ2-7; the D gene could be TRBD1 or TRBD2 (5 bases each). The CDR3 extends over 14 amino acids. With 4 bases removed from V and 3 bases from J, the gap between germline ends came to 13 bases. Germline CDR1 reads SGHNT; CDR2 reads YENEEA. CDR3 sequence: CASSSPGRIYEQYF. The CDR3 region has the DNA TGTGCCAGCAGCTCACCGGGACGGATCTACGAGCAGTACTTC.

V gene TRBV27 combines with J gene TRBJ2-3; D may be TRBD1 (6 bases). Germline loops: CDR1 MNHEY, CDR2 SMNVEV (reference sequence). The length of the CDR3 is 15 residues. Trimming removed 5 bases from V and 1 base from J, with 13 bases in between. CDR3 bases: TGTGCCAGCAGTCAACTCTACAGGGGCACAGATACGCAGTATTTT. Its translation: CASSQLYRGTDTQYF.

This clonotype was picked up many times. The rearrangement uses TRBV5-1 and TRBJ2-1, with 9 bases fitting TRBD1. The CDR3 is made up of 15 amino acids. Trimming removed 0 bases from V and 5 bases from J; junction bases left unmatched: 3. Germline CDR1 reads SGHRS; CDR2 reads YFSETQ. CDR3 nucleotides: TGCGCCAGCAGCTTGGGGGACAGGGCCCACAATGAGCAGTTCTTC. Translation gives CASSLGDRAHNEQFF.

This clonotype was seen only a few times. The chain joins TRBV6-2 or TRBV6-3 to TRBJ2-7; no definite D call. V was pared by 9 bases and J by 3 bases, with 18 bases between. The germline gives CDR1 MNHEY, CDR2 SVGEGT. The CDR3 consists of 14 residues. CDR3 region: CARPTHSPLYEQYF. The CDR3 nucleotides are TGTGCCAGACCGACTCACTCACCGCTCTACGAGCAGTACTTC.

This clonotype was recorded a few times. The chain links TRBV7-3 to TRBJ1-1; TRBD1 is a possible D gene (5 bases). This CDR3 is built from 14 residues. The V gene lost 1 base and the J gene lost 8 bases, with 14 bases spanning the gap. The germline CDR1 and CDR2 sequences are SGHTA and FQGTGA. As DNA, the CDR3 is TGTGCCAGCAGCTTAAACTCAGGGTCCCAGGAAGCTTTCTTT. Its translation is CASSLNSGSQEAFF.

J is TRBJ1-2 and V is TRBV20-1; D remains ambiguous. In germline, CDR1 is DFQATT, CDR2 SNEGSKA (reference sequence). This CDR3 contains 13 residues. V was trimmed by 5 bases and J by 1 base, leaving 11 bases between them. The DNA for the CDR3 is TGCAGTGCTGACAAGCACAGTAACTATGGCTACACCTTC. This sequence encodes CSADKHSNYGYTF.

This clonotype was seen a few times. The rearrangement joins TRBV4-3 to TRBJ1-2; D uncertain. Trimming removed 1 base from V and 7 bases from J, with 19 bases in between. The CDR3 consists of 16 residues. CDR1 is LGHNA, CDR2 YSLEER, per germline. In nucleotides, the CDR3 is TGCGCCAGCAGCCAAGTCTACCAGCTCTCACCCCGTGGCTACACCTTC. Translating gives CASSQVYQLSPRGYTF.

This clonotype was found a few times. This rearrangement joins TRBV12-3 or TRBV12-4 to TRBJ2-5; 7 nucleotides match TRBD1. The length of the CDR3 is 14 residues. Trimming took 5 bases from V and 6 from J; bases not matched to a gene: 9. DNA of the CDR3: TGTGCCAGCAGTCCCCCGACAGGGTGGAAGACCCAGTACTTC. Protein: CASSPPTGWKTQYF.

As to this clonotype: Its ends do not fully match the called genes, so a read error is possible. CDR3 protein: CASSFQPGVQGTQYF. CDR3 nucleotide sequence: TGTGCCAGCAGCTTTCAGCCAGGGGTACAAGGGACCCAGTACTTC. The chain combines TRBV7-2 with TRBJ2-5; tentative D call: TRBD1 (6 bases). CDR3 length: 15 residues. The germline CDR1 and CDR2 sequences are SGHTA and FQGNSA.

This clonotype was recorded a few times. The chain employs TRBV7-2 and TRBJ2-6; D perhaps matches TRBD1 (6 bases). Germline CDR1 and CDR2: SGHTA and FQGNSA. The CDR3 contains 19 residues. The V end lost 0 bases, the J end lost 1 base, and 16 bases lay between the germline ends. The CDR3, as DNA: TGTGCCAGCAGCTTAGCCAAACAGGGTCTCGGATCTGGGGCCAACGTCCTGACTTTC. Protein product: CASSLAKQGLGSGANVLTF.

This clonotype was detected a few times. The chain employs TRBV6-6 and TRBJ2-3; 7 nucleotides align to TRBD2. V was clipped by 8 bases and J by 8 bases; unmatched bases: 7. This CDR3 comprises 12 residues. In germline, CDR1 is MNHNY, CDR2 SVGAGI (reference sequence). DNA for the CDR3: TGTGCCAGCGAACGGGAGGATGGTACGCAGTATTTT. Translated, it gives CASEREDGTQYF.

V gene TRBV5-5 combines with J gene TRBJ2-7, with 14 nucleotides matching TRBD2. This CDR3 has 16 residues. CDR1 is SGHKS and CDR2 is YYEKEE in the germline V gene (reference sequence). V gave up 4 bases and J gave up 2 bases; unmatched junction bases: 5. In DNA, the CDR3 is TGTGCCAGCAGCGGGACTAGCGGGAGATCCCCCTACGAGCAGTACTTC. Translation: CASSGTSGRSPYEQYF. The full variable domain, its missing parts supplied by reference TRBV5-5 and TRBJ2-7, is DAGVTQSPTHLIKTRGQQVTLRCSPISGHKSVSWYQQVLGQGPQFIFQYYEKEERGRGNFPDRFSARQFPNYSSELNVNALLLGDSALYLCASSGTSGRSPYEQYFGPGTRLTVT.

This clonotype was seen only a few times. V usage is TRBV7-2 and J usage is TRBJ1-4; D is ambiguous. Trimming shortened V by 1 base and J by 7 bases, and 4 bases separated the two germline ends. CDR3 size: 12 residues. The germline CDR1 and CDR2 sequences are SGHTA and FQGNSA. This CDR3 is CASSLEGEKLFF. The CDR3 DNA reads as TGTGCCAGCAGCTTAGAAGGTGAAAAACTGTTTTTT.

The chain joins TRBV4-1 to TRBJ2-3; 14 bases are shared with TRBD2. Trimming removed 3 bases from V and 6 bases from J; junction bases left unmatched: 8. CDR1 is MGHRA and CDR2 is YSYEKL in the germline V gene. The CDR3 loop spans 17 amino acids. The CDR3 region has the DNA TGCGCCAGCAGCCATCCGACTAGCGGGAGGGCCTCTGATACGCAGTATTTT. Translated, it gives CASSHPTSGRASDTQYF.

The chain is built from TRBV12-3 or TRBV12-4 and TRBJ2-1; 9 bases are shared with TRBD1. The ends lost 6 bases at V and 8 bases at J; junction bases unmatched: 8. This CDR3 has 14 amino acids. The CDR3 sequence: CASRVDRGWDEQFF. The CDR3, as DNA: TGTGCCAGCAGGGTGGACAGGGGTTGGGATGAGCAGTTCTTC.